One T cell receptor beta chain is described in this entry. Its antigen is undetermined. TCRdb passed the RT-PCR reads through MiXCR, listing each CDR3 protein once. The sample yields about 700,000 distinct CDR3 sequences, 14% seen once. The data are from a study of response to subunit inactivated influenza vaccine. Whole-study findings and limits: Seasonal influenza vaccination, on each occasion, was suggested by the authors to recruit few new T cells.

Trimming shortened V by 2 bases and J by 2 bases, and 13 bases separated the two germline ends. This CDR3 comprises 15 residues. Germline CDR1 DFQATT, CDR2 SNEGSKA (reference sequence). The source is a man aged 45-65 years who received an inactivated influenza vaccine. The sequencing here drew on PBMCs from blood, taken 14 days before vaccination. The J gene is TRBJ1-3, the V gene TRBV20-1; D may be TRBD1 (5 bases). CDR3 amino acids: CSARPRVGTGNTIYF. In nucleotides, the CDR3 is TGCAGTGCTAGACCCAGGGTTGGTACTGGAAACACCATATATTTT.